The rows below give T cell receptor beta chains drawn from one sample of a study of regulatory T cells. The table came from immunoSEQ multiplex PCR; TCRdb's copy has only in-frame clones and leaves some out. This sample yields about 17,000 clones, of which 92% are seen a single time; around 30% belongs to the top ten. Sequencing was carried out using CD8+ T cells sorted from blood. The source of these receptors is a person aged 18-35 years with CD3G deficiency. The CDR3 runs from the conserved cysteine through the conserved F or W. D genes are given only for firm matches. Not every row has a clone size; where given, it reads once, few, many or a size class.

>TRBD2|TRBJ2-3|TRBV10-3|NA
CAISIGTSPPTDTQYF
TGTGCCATCAGTATCGGGACTAGCCCCCCCACAGATACGCAGTATTTT
>NA|TRBJ2-1|TRBV7-9|NA
CASSSRVNEQFF
TGTGCCAGCAGTTCCAGGGTCAATGAGCAGTTCTTC
>NA|TRBJ1-1|TRBV10-2|NA
CASTSGQHYTEAFF
TGCGCCAGCACCTCCGGACAGCACTACACTGAAGCTTTCTTT
>NA|TRBJ2-3|TRBV7-9|NA
CASSSGTASAGDTQYF
TGTGCCAGCAGCTCTGGGACGGCCTCGGCGGGAGATACGCAGTATTTT
>TRBD1|TRBJ2-7|TRBV19|NA
CASTPQTGTGVYEQYF
TGTGCCAGTACCCCCCAAACCGGGACAGGGGTGTACGAGCAGTACTTC
>TRBD1|TRBJ2-7|TRBV7-8|NA
CASSLDRGNAYEQYF
TGTGCCAGCAGCTTGGACAGGGGGAACGCCTACGAGCAGTACTTC
>NA|TRBJ1-5|TRBV15|NA
CATSREGLGQPQHF
TGTGCCACCAGCAGAGAGGGACTCGGGCAGCCCCAGCATTTT
>NA|TRBJ2-1|TRBV7-9|few
CASSSGGEQFF
TGTGCCAGCAGCTCAGGGGGGGAGCAGTTCTTC
>TRBD1|TRBJ2-5|TRBV6-6|NA
CASSPGQGTETQYF
TGTGCCAGCAGCCCTGGACAGGGAACGGAGACCCAGTACTTC
>NA|TRBJ2-1|TRBV5-8|NA
CASSLERINEQFF
TGTGCCAGCAGCTTGGAACGGATTAATGAGCAGTTCTTC
>TRBD2|TRBJ2-7|TRBV2|few
CASSPGGGGPDEQYF
TGTGCCAGCAGTCCGGGTGGCGGGGGTCCCGACGAACAGTACTTC
>TRBD2|TRBJ2-1|TRBV27|NA
CASSRGDPTYNEQFF
TGTGCCAGCAGCCGGGGGGACCCCACATACAATGAGCAGTTCTTC
>NA|TRBJ2-3|TRBV28|NA
CASSLWPRTDTQYF
TGTGCCAGCAGTCTGTGGCCGAGGACAGATACGCAGTATTTT
>NA|TRBJ2-4|TRBV19|NA
CASTRRGGDNIQYF
TGTGCCAGTACCCGTAGGGGGGGGGATAACATTCAGTACTTC
>NA|TRBJ1-6|TRBV7-8|NA
CASSSTYDRLYSPLHF
TGTGCCAGCAGCTCGACGTATGACAGGCTCTATTCACCCCTCCACTTT
>NA|TRBJ1-2|TRBV27|NA
CASSLSRAGSRGYTF
TGTGCCAGCAGTTTATCGAGGGCAGGCAGCCGTGGCTACACCTTC
>NA|TRBJ2-3|TRBV19|NA
CASSTPGRFLTDTQYF
TGTGCCAGTAGTACCCCTGGGCGTTTTCTTACAGATACGCAGTATTTT
>NA|TRBJ2-5|TRBV5-6|NA
CASSFSYQETQYF
TGTGCCAGCAGCTTTTCGTATCAAGAGACCCAGTACTTC
>TRBD1|TRBJ2-1|TRBV5-1|NA
CASGQGESSYNEQFF
TGCGCCAGCGGTCAGGGGGAGAGCTCCTACAATGAGCAGTTCTTC
>TRBD2|TRBJ2-1|TRBV13|NA
CASSLREGSSYNEQFF
TGTGCCAGCAGCCTTCGGGAGGGGAGCTCCTACAATGAGCAGTTCTTC
>NA|TRBJ1-2|TRBV30|NA
CAWTVGAGLNYGYTF
TGTGCCTGGACCGTTGGTGCAGGCCTTAACTATGGCTACACCTTC
>NA|TRBJ1-5|TRBV27|NA
CASSLARGNQPQHF
TGTGCCAGCAGTTTGGCCCGGGGGAATCAGCCCCAGCATTTT
>NA|TRBJ1-2|TRBV6-6|once
CASRTDSDYRAYGYTF
TGTGCCAGCCGGACTGACAGTGACTACAGGGCCTATGGCTACACCTTC
>TRBD2|TRBJ2-2|TRBV7-6|NA
CAVGGSATGELFF
TGTGCCGTCGGGGGGAGTGCCACCGGGGAGCTGTTTTTT
>NA|TRBJ2-7|TRBV28|few
CASSSGGSAGEQYF
TGTGCCAGCTCCTCGGGCGGTTCGGCGGGCGAGCAGTACTTC
>NA|TRBJ1-6|TRBV2|NA
CATQDSSYNSPLHF
TGTGCCACCCAGGACAGCTCCTATAATTCACCCCTCCACTTT
>NA|TRBJ1-2|TRBV5-1|NA
CASTSSEARGYTF
TGCGCCAGCACCTCCTCAGAGGCGCGCGGCTACACCTTC
>TRBD2|TRBJ2-7|TRBV5-6|once
CASSSGLNDEQYF
TGTGCCAGCAGCTCGGGACTAAACGACGAGCAGTACTTC
>NA|TRBJ2-2|TRBV15|NA
CATSRDPSGAGELFF
TGTGCCACCAGCAGAGATCCATCGGGGGCCGGGGAGCTGTTTTTT
>TRBD1|TRBJ2-7|TRBV6-5|NA
CASSYSAGGTYEQYF
TGTGCCAGCAGTTACTCCGCAGGGGGCACCTACGAGCAGTACTTC
>NA|TRBJ1-1|TRBV5-1|NA
CASSLGPEAFF
TGCGCCAGCAGCTTGGGACCTGAAGCTTTCTTT
>TRBD1|TRBJ2-7|TRBV7-8|NA
CASSLLGGRPYEQYF
TGTGCCAGCAGCCTACTAGGGGGCCGACCCTACGAGCAGTACTTC
>NA|TRBJ1-5|TRBV27|NA
CASSPQGGNQPQHF
TGTGCCAGCAGTCCACAGGGAGGCAATCAGCCCCAGCATTTT
>TRBD1|TRBJ2-7|TRBV6-1|NA
CATATGVAYEQYF
TGTGCCACCGCGACAGGGGTGGCCTACGAGCAGTACTTC
>TRBD2|TRBJ2-1|TRBV7-8|NA
CASSLGGSHNEQFF
TGTGCCAGCAGCTTAGGCGGGAGCCACAATGAGCAGTTCTTC
>NA|TRBJ1-4|TRBV6-5|NA
CASSYYLGGSGEKLFF
TGTGCCAGCAGTTATTATCTCGGGGGCTCGGGTGAAAAACTGTTTTTT
>TRBD1|TRBJ1-2|TRBV10-2|few
CASSEWTGTGYTF
TGCGCCAGCAGCGAATGGACAGGGACCGGCTACACCTTC
>NA|TRBJ2-2|TRBV6-1|NA
CACHASLNTGELFF
TGTGCCTGCCACGCGTCATTAAACACCGGGGAGCTGTTTTTT
>NA|TRBJ2-1|TRBV10-3|NA
CAISEWGSHEQFF
TGTGCCATCAGTGAATGGGGGTCCCATGAGCAGTTCTTC
>NA|TRBJ2-7|TRBV6-1|NA
CASSEIKDLAYEQYF
TGTGCCAGCAGTGAAATAAAGGATTTAGCCTACGAGCAGTACTTC
>TRBD2|TRBJ2-1|TRBV4-1|NA
CASSQDPSGGPNNEQFF
TGCGCCAGCAGCCAAGATCCTAGCGGGGGCCCTAACAATGAGCAGTTCTTC
>NA|TRBJ1-3|TRBV7-2|NA
CASSLGPQDTIYF
TGTGCCAGCAGCTTAGGGCCCCAGGACACCATATATTTT